This TCR beta chain was recovered during a study of CD8 T cells in Susac syndrome. From blood CD8+ and CD4+ T cells, TCR beta sequences were generated. Treatment-naive patients with stable or active relapsing-remitting disease served as multiple sclerosis controls. Random hexamers were used to reverse transcribe the RNA input (about 0.45 to 1 ug). TCRdb processed the immunoSEQ multiplex PCR reads anew with MiXCR; each CDR3 protein has one entry. The sample consists of roughly 400,000 distinct CDR3 sequences, 85% of them appearing once. Germline-derived CDR1 and CDR2 are DFQATT and SNEGSKA (reference sequence). The CDR3 runs 15 residues. V was trimmed by 1 base and J by 1 base, leaving 11 bases between them.

Sample: CD8+ T cells from PBMCs. The chain links TRBV20-1 to TRBJ2-1; D is unresolved. This TCR derives from a human donor with multiple sclerosis. The CDR3: CSARVDQSSYNEQFF. CDR3 nucleotide sequence: TGCAGTGCTAGAGTTGATCAGTCATCCTACAATGAGCAGTTCTTC.